This T cell receptor beta chain was captured by sequencing in a study of early T cells in non-severe SARS-CoV-2 infection. The table lists this clonotype with many counts. CDR1 and CDR2 (germline): KGHSH, LQKENI. V gave up 3 bases and J gave up 5 bases; unmatched junction bases: 3. The CDR3 loop spans 13 amino acids. Each cDNA molecule carried a unique molecular identifier. TCRdb re-derived calls from the 5' RACE reads in MiXCR, one entry per CDR3 protein. The sample carries 50,000 to 65,000 distinct CDR3 sequences, under 15% recorded once. The sequence came from an adult who was a healthcare worker with PCR-confirmed SARS-CoV-2 infection or an uninfected control (not recorded which). The sequenced sample was whole blood. The chain carries TRBV18 and TRBJ1-2; 7 nucleotides align to TRBD1. The CDR3 reads CASSPGQWYGYTF. The CDR3 DNA sequence: TGTGCCAGCTCACCGGGACAGTGGTATGGCTACACCTTC.